Listed below are T cell receptor beta chains from one sample, sequenced in a study of tumor-infiltrating lymphocytes in primary liver carcinoma. TCRdb reprocessed the multiplex PCR reads with MiXCR, giving one entry per CDR3 protein. The sample holds roughly 100,000 distinct CDR3 sequences; around two thirds are singletons and the top ten take around 9.1%. Sequences were obtained from liver tumor tissue from sampling region 5. The receptors were sampled from a woman aged 60-70 years with primary liver carcinoma and hepatitis B virus infection. Each CDR3 is given without its conserved first and last residue.

J gene,V gene,CDR3 protein
TRBJ2-7,TRBV2,ASSDGARTSYEQY
TRBJ2-5,TRBV11-2,ASSPTSVQETLC
TRBJ2-3,TRBV11-2,ASNSFLAGGSKDTQY
TRBJ2-1,TRBV7-9,TSSYDLAPLNNEQF
TRBJ2-3,TRBV5-1,ASSSGVTRSTGTQY
TRBJ1-3,TRBV28,ASSFRRYRVEGNTIY
TRBJ2-3,TRBV11-2,ASSLAMGRRNTDTYY
TRBJ2-3,TRBV5-1,ASSLSTSGTDTQY
TRBJ2-3,TRBV5-1,ASSLGRTSSADTQY
TRBJ2-7,TRBV4-2,ASGQRCGEAYEQY
TRBJ1-4,TRBV4-1,ASSQGLLTTNEKLF
TRBJ2-3,TRBV11-1,AGKLRQRAGESH
TRBJ2-3,TRBV15,ATSRVAGGPPDTQY
TRBJ2-7,TRBV6-6,ASIRTGNSHELY
TRBJ2-2,TRBV11-2,ANSLLGGSNTGKLF
TRBJ1-5,TRBV4-1,ASSPRQGVTLNQPRH
TRBJ2-7,TRBV6-5,ASSYVAGGAYEQY
TRBJ2-6,TRBV5-1,VSSLPGQSGANVLT
TRBJ2-1,TRBV11-3,ASSTGGYNKQF
TRBJ2-7,TRBV29-1,SVETGSSYEQY
TRBJ2-1,TRBV4-1,ASNQPKLAGNINEQF
TRBJ2-2,TRBV6-2/TRBV6-3,ARLTLAGELF
TRBJ2-6,TRBV4-1,ASSQDRRGIGANVLT
TRBJ2-3,TRBV28,ASSMRTGGMDTQY
TRBJ2-1,TRBV4-2,ASSPGTNEQF
TRBJ2-5,TRBV29-1,NVEGSAKESRY
TRBJ1-2,TRBV20-1,SARDAGVGYT
TRBJ2-3,TRBV29-1,SVEWGADTQY
TRBJ2-2,TRBV11-2,ASSPYRRVGELS
TRBJ2-2,TRBV14,DSRLDRDTWELF
TRBJ2-1,TRBV11-2,ASSRGLAGGPGDEQF
TRBJ2-7,TRBV2,ASGFLAGVNEQY
TRBJ2-2,TRBV6-6,AISYRGPNTGELF
TRBJ2-3,TRBV24-1,AISDSGLNTGTQY
TRBJ2-3,TRBV4-1,ISSHPVGQGTPSWQY
TRBJ2-7,TRBV5-5,TSSLGSYEQY
TRBJ2-2,TRBV28,ASSSGLAGGTGELF
TRBJ2-2,TRBV18,ATSPPSGANTGELF
TRBJ2-3,TRBV29-1,SVEGGIRADTQY
TRBJ1-1,TRBV6-2/TRBV6-3,TSSLRRGRAF
TRBJ2-3,TRBV5-1,ASSLVADTQY
TRBJ2-3,TRBV5-1,ANSFAVAGWSTDTQY
TRBJ2-7,TRBV28,ANSERAGAPLSSYEQY
TRBJ2-1,TRBV12-3/TRBV12-4,ASSLDAATGQF
TRBJ1-3,TRBV12-3/TRBV12-4,ASSPRTGTDTIY
TRBJ1-2,TRBV10-3,VISESRGSDYGYT
TRBJ2-5,TRBV11-2,ASSTRSCDGETQY
TRBJ2-5,TRBV11-2,ASNPTGGNETQY
TRBJ1-4,TRBV11-2,ASSLTGTTRATNEKLL
TRBJ1-4,TRBV11-2,ASSLTRQAATNEKLF
TRBJ2-3,TRBV6-1,ATKAGPTDTHY
TRBJ2-5,TRBV29-1,SLWTGGKETQY